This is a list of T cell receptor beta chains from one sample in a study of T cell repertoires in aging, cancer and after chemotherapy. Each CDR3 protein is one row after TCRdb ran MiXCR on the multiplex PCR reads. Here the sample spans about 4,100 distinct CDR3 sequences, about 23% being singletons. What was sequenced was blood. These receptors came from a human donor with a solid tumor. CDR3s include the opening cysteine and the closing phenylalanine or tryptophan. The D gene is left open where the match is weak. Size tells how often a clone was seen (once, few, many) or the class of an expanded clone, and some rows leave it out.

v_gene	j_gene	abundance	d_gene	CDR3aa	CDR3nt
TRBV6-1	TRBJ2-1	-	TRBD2	CASSGRTSGIYNEQFF	TGTGCCAGCAGTGGACGGACTAGCGGGATCTACAATGAGCAGTTCTTC
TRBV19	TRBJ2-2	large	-	CAGGPGTGELFF	TGTGCCGGGGGACCAGGGACCGGGGAGCTGTTTTTT
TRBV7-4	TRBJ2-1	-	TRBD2	CASSFDVSGGTDFRNEQFF	TGTGCCAGCAGCTTCGACGTATCGGGGGGGACGGATTTCAGAAATGAGCAGTTCTTC
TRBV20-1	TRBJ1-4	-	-	CSARDRVTNEKLFF	TGCAGTGCTAGAGACAGGGTAACTAATGAAAAACTGTTTTTT
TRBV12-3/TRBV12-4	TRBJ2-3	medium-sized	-	CASSFDSTDTQYF	TGTGCCAGCAGTTTTGACTCCACAGATACGCAGTATTTT
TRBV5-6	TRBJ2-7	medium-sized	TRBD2	CASSLPARGVYEQYF	TGTGCCAGCAGTTTGCCGGCCCGGGGGGTTTACGAGCAGTACTTC
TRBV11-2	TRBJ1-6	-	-	CASSWGESSYNSPLHF	TGTGCCAGCAGCTGGGGGGAAAGCTCCTATAATTCACCCCTCCACTTT
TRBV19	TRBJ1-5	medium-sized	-	CASGPYSNQPQHF	TGTGCCAGTGGTCCCTATAGCAATCAGCCCCAGCATTTT
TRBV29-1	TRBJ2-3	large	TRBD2	CSAPGLAGETDTQYF	TGCAGCGCCCCGGGACTAGCGGGAGAAACAGATACGCAGTATTTT
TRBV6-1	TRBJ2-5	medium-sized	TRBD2	CASSGTSGWETQYF	TGTGCCAGCAGTGGGACTAGCGGGTGGGAGACCCAGTACTTC
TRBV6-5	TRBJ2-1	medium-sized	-	CASSYHTSYNEQFF	TGTGCCAGCAGTTATCATACCTCCTACAATGAGCAGTTCTTC
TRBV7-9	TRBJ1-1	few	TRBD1	CASSPYRGPTEAFF	TGTGCCAGCAGCCCCTACAGGGGCCCCACTGAAGCTTTCTTT
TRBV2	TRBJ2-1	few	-	CASSRDVYLNEQFF	TGTGCCAGCAGTAGGGACGTGTACCTCAATGAGCAGTTCTTC
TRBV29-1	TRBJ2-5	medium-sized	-	CSVGVSVRGTQYF	TGCAGCGTTGGGGTGTCTGTGAGGGGGACCCAGTACTTC
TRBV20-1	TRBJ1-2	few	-	CSARATVNYGYTF	TGCAGTGCTAGAGCCACAGTGAACTATGGCTACACCTTC
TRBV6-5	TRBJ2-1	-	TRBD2	CASSRTSGRAFNEQFF	TGTGCCAGCAGTCGGACTAGCGGGAGGGCCTTTAATGAGCAGTTCTTC
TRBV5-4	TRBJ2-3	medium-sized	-	CASSGVSDTQYF	TGTGCCAGCAGCGGCGTCTCAGATACGCAGTATTTT
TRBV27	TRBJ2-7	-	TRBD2	CASRSGRVYEQYF	TGTGCCAGCAGGAGCGGGAGGGTGTACGAGCAGTACTTC
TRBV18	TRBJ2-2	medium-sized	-	CASSANPGELFF	TGTGCCAGCTCCGCGAACCCCGGGGAGCTGTTTTTT
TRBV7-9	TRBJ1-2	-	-	CASSQEVRQSYGYTF	TGTGCCAGCAGCCAGGAGGTGAGGCAGAGTTATGGCTACACCTTC
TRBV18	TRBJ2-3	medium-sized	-	CASSPLSRGSTDTQYF	TGTGCCAGCTCACCACTGTCCAGGGGAAGCACAGATACGCAGTATTTT
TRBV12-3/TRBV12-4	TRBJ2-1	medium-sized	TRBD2	CASSLLASGSSEQFF	TGTGCCAGCAGTTTATTAGCTAGCGGGAGTAGTGAGCAGTTCTTC
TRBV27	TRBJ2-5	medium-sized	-	CASSLGTAGETQYF	TGTGCCAGCAGTTTAGGGACTGCGGGGGAGACCCAGTACTTC
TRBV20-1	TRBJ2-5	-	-	CSAPGAQQWTQYF	TGCAGTGCGCCCGGTGCGCAGCAGTGGACCCAGTACTTC
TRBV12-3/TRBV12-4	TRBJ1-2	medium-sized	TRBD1	CASSFQGANGGYTF	TGTGCCAGCAGTTTCCAGGGGGCGAATGGTGGCTACACCTTC
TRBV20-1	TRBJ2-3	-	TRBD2	CSARDPSGKYTDTQYF	TGCAGTGCTAGAGATCCGAGCGGGAAGTACACAGATACGCAGTATTTT
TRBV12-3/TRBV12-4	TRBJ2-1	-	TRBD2	CASTRTSGSSYNEQFF	TGTGCCAGCACCAGGACTAGCGGGAGCTCCTACAATGAGCAGTTCTTC
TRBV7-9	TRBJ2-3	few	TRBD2	CASSLAGGVDTQYF	TGTGCCAGCAGCTTAGCGGGAGGGGTAGATACGCAGTATTTT
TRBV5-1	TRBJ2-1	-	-	CASSMDFLSYNEQFF	TGCGCCAGCAGCATGGACTTCCTATCCTACAATGAGCAGTTCTTC
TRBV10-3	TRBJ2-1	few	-	CAISESMSVFF	TGTGCCATCAGTGAGTCGATGAGTGTGTTCTTC
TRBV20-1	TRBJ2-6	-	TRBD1	CSARDTARGSGANVLTF	TGCAGTGCTAGAGATACGGCCAGGGGGAGTGGGGCCAACGTCCTGACTTTC
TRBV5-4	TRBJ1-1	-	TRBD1	CASSIRDRGPNTEAFF	TGTGCCAGCAGTATCCGGGACAGGGGGCCGAACACTGAAGCTTTCTTT
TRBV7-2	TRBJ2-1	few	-	CASSRGLNNEQFF	TGTGCCAGCAGCCGGGGACTCAACAATGAGCAGTTCTTC
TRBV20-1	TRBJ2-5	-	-	CSANKGWEETQYF	TGCAGTGCTAACAAAGGTTGGGAAGAGACCCAGTACTTC
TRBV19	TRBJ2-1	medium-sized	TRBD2	CASSTRASGSRGYYNEQFF	TGTGCCAGTAGTACCCGGGCTAGCGGGAGCCGGGGTTATTACAATGAGCAGTTCTTC
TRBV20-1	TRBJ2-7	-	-	CSARGGVAYEQYF	TGCAGTGCTAGAGGGGGGGTTGCCTACGAGCAGTACTTC
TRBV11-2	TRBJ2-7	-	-	CASSLTTRAVHEQYF	TGTGCCAGCAGCTTAACCACCCGGGCAGTCCACGAGCAGTACTTC
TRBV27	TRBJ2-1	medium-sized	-	CASGGVFGSSYNEQFF	TGTGCCAGCGGAGGGGTTTTTGGGAGCTCCTACAATGAGCAGTTCTTC
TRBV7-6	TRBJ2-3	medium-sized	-	CASSLAAGAPTDTQYF	TGTGCCAGCAGCTTAGCTGCGGGTGCCCCCACAGATACGCAGTATTTT
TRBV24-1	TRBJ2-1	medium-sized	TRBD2	CATSDPPGLAQFF	TGTGCCACCAGTGATCCCCCGGGACTAGCCCAGTTCTTC
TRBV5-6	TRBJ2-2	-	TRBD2	CASSGGGNTGELFF	TGTGCCAGCAGTGGGGGGGGAAACACCGGGGAGCTGTTTTTT
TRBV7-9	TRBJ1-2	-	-	CASSLWGARPANYGYTF	TGTGCCAGCAGCTTATGGGGCGCCCGCCCCGCCAACTATGGCTACACCTTC
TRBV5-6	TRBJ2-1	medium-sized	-	CASSSYMEGYVNEQFF	TGTGCCAGCAGCTCATACATGGAGGGGTACGTAAATGAGCAGTTCTTC